This TCR beta chain was identified in a study of T cells in localized non-small cell lung cancer. Trimming left V 0 bases short and J 0 bases short, with 12 bases between. The CDR3 covers 16 residues. Germline V gene lookup returns CDR1 LNHDA and CDR2 SQIVND (reference sequence). To note about this clone: As yet, its antigen is unknown.

This table comes from immunoSEQ multiplex PCR, and its TCRdb copy is limited to in-frame clones, with some not included. The table records 78,000 or so clones, roughly 86% of them present only once. General study results and limits: Heterogeneity stays possible, as sequencing covered only one tumor region. The study detected a median approximately 57 of the top 100 tumor clones in adjacent lung. With higher T cell density in blood came longer overall survival.

The sequenced sample was peripheral blood, obtained before any cancer treatment. The V and J genes are TRBV19 and TRBJ2-7; no firm D call. This TCR was sampled from a man aged 40 to 70 with stage I lung adenocarcinoma. CDR3 loop: CASSIDLNGYSYEQYF. The DNA for the CDR3 is TGTGCCAGTAGTATAGATCTTAACGGCTACTCCTACGAGCAGTACTTC.